The present T cell receptor (beta chain) was sequenced within a study of T cells in Graves' hyperthyroidism and ophthalmopathy. Study-wide points: In simple terms, a model built on 13 V-J features told ophthalmopathy apart from stable hyperthyroidism.

Germline V gene data show CDR1 as SGHAT and CDR2 as FQDESV (reference sequence). This CDR3 contains 16 residues. Trimming removed 4 bases from V and 4 bases from J; junction bases left unmatched: 4. In its sample, this clonotype was seen a few times. The antigen is unknown. The TCR beta CDR3 regions underwent amplification using RNA transcripts as the source. The study used the HTBI primer set for a first-round RT-PCR of the TCR CDR3. MiXCR, run by TCRdb on the multiplex PCR reads, gives a single entry per CDR3 protein. The sample lists roughly 520,000 distinct CDR3 sequences; less than 25% were seen once.

The TCR comes from a woman between 25 and 40 years old with Graves' ophthalmopathy. J is TRBJ2-2 and V is TRBV11-1; 12 nucleotides align to TRBD2. Sequenced material: blood. In DNA form, the CDR3 reads TGTGCCAGCAGCTCAACTAGCGGGGGGCCCACCGGGGAGCTGTTTTTT. Encoded protein: CASSSTSGGPTGELFF. Drawing the rest from reference TRBV11-1 and TRBJ2-2, the complete variable domain is EAEVAQSPRYKITEKSQAVAFWCDPISGHATLYWYRQILGQGPELLVQFQDESVVDDSQLPKDRFSAERLKGVDSTLKIQPAELGDSAMYLCASSSTSGGPTGELFFGEGSRLTVL.